This T cell receptor beta chain is from a study of T cells in Graves' hyperthyroidism and ophthalmopathy. This clonotype appeared many times. The target antigen is unknown. TCR beta CDR3 sequences were amplified from RNA transcripts. First-round RT-PCR targeting the TCR CDR3 was performed with the HTBI primer set. TCRdb recomputed calls from the multiplex PCR reads with MiXCR, one row per CDR3 protein. The sample consists of around 300,000 distinct CDR3 sequences, roughly an eighth of them appearing once. Broader study findings: Blood also contained most expanded thyroid clonotypes above 0.001. Researchers report that a 13 V-J model separated ophthalmopathy from stable hyperthyroidism. Ophthalmopathy was model-predicted a median about six months pre-onset.

Extraction of PBMCs used 10 ml of fresh peripheral blood. This CDR3 has 17 amino acids. The V gene end was trimmed by 5 bases and the J gene end by 0 bases; junction bases not matched to a gene: 7. The V gene's germline CDR1 is SGHAT and CDR2 FQDESV (reference sequence). The V gene is TRBV11-1, the J gene TRBJ2-1, with TRBD2 matching 10 bases. The sequence was obtained from a woman aged 40 to 50 with Graves' hyperthyroidism. Material for sequencing was blood. The CDR3 DNA is TGTGCCAGCAGCCGATACGGACTAGCGGACTCCTACAATGAGCAGTTCTTC. It encodes CASSRYGLADSYNEQFF.